This TCR beta chain was recorded in a study of T-cell reconstitution after alpha-beta-depleted transplantation in children. From germline, CDR1 is DFQATT and CDR2 SNEGSKA (reference sequence). V lost 6 bases to trimming and J lost 6 bases; unmatched junction nucleotides: 10. This CDR3 is built from 13 residues. Broader study findings: Alpha-beta T cells about two months after transplant reportedly derived from several hundred expanded graft clones. In some patients, recipient T cells and intrathymic progenitors surviving conditioning explained high day-60 diversity. A year had passed since transplant, and T-cell counts and diversity by then came mostly from newly produced T cells.

Preparation of the TCRbeta library used unique molecular identifiers. TCRdb reanalysed the PCR reads using MiXCR and keeps one entry per CDR3 protein. Here the sample spans 480,000 or so distinct CDR3 sequences, over 9.5% being singletons. This clonotype was seen at least ten times. Its antigen is not known. This clonotype was sampled from a child younger than 10 with inherited bone marrow failure, due to receive a stem cell transplant. The J gene is TRBJ2-7, the V gene TRBV20-1; 8 nucleotides align to TRBD2. The sample here was PBMCs, taken before TCRalphabeta/CD19-depleted stem cell transplant. As DNA, the CDR3 is TGCAGTGCCCCAGCGGGAGAAGGGCGCGAGCAGTACTTC. Translating it yields CSAPAGEGREQYF.